This section outlines one TCR beta chain sequence together with its context. Its antigen is unknown. Exclusion of a patient resulted from uncontrolled infection, other autoimmune disease, pregnancy or lactation. Clinical symptoms, serum thyroxine, TRAb, thyroid ultrasound and orbital computed tomography informed diagnoses. Amplification targeted TCR beta CDR3 regions from RNA transcripts. TCR CDR3 regions were first amplified by RT-PCR with HTBI primers. TCRdb redid the calling of the multiplex PCR reads with MiXCR, one entry per CDR3 protein. The sample gives hundreds of thousands of distinct CDR3 sequences, 45% of which show up once; less than 8.5% is in the top ten. Germline V lookup: CDR1 SQVTM, CDR2 ANQGSEA. This CDR3 has 13 residues. The J segment lost 6 bases and the V segment lost 0 bases, leaving 3 bases of the junction unmatched. This specimen comes from a study of T cells in Graves' hyperthyroidism and ophthalmopathy.

Study-wide points: Within blood appeared most thyroid clonotypes that had expanded above 0.001. Before onset, by a median of approximately 6.2 months, the model predicted ophthalmopathy.

This TCR was sampled from an adult man with Graves' disease, either hyperthyroidism or ophthalmopathy (not recorded which). Specimen: peripheral blood or thyroid tissue (not recorded which). The V gene is TRBV29-1, the J gene TRBJ2-5, with 8 bases fitting TRBD2. The CDR3, as DNA: TGCAGCGTTGAAGATCGGGGGGGAAAGACCCAGTACTTC. Protein product: CSVEDRGGKTQYF.